This T cell receptor beta chain was documented in a study of vaccination effects on CD4 cells after COVID-19. For this clone: Its target is not known.

Findings and caveats of the study: Nearly all vaccine-induced clones in healthy recipients recognized only SARS-CoV-2.

The CDR3 totals 13 residues. Germline V lookup: CDR1 SQVTM, CDR2 ANQGSEA. The V end lost 7 bases, the J end lost 7 bases, and 17 bases lay between the germline ends. At the end of less than 12 days of culture, CD4+ T cells were isolated. Vaccine recipients had no previous SARS-CoV-2 infection; their nucleocapsid antibodies were negative. On day 3 and again on day 7, half the medium was replaced with IL-2 medium. Clones were read by immunoSEQ multiplex PCR, and TCRdb kept only the in-frame ones, dropping some. The sample has about 37,000 clones; roughly 79% are singletons. The gene calls are TRBV29-1 and TRBJ2-4; TRBD2 might be the D (7 bases). The sequences come from CD4+ T cells from PBMCs cultured without peptide, collected before COVID-19 vaccination. The source of this sequence is a human donor who received a COVID-19 vaccine. The DNA for the CDR3 is TGCAGCGGAGGTACGGGGGGCTCGAACATTCAGTACTTC. This codes for CSGGTGGSNIQYF. Supplemented by reference TRBV29-1 and TRBJ2-4, the full variable domain reads SAVISQKPSRDICQRGTSLTIQCQVDSQVTMMFWYRQQPGQSLTLIATANQGSEATYESGFVIDKFPISRPNLTFSTLTVSNMSPEDSSIYLCSGGTGGSNIQYFGAGTRLSVL.